A single sample gave rise to the 5 T cell receptor beta chains below, sequenced in a study of shared clonotypes between healthy human individuals. Naive CD8 isolation took CD45RO-negative cells positively selected for CCR7 and excluded terminally differentiated effector memory CD45RA+ cells. Profiling relied on immunoSEQ multiplex PCR, and the TCRdb table lists in-frame clones only, not all of them. The sample contains more than 2 million clones, over 85% of which appear only once. The sample taken for sequencing was naive CD8+ T cells from PBMCs. The receptors stem from a man younger than 35 in good health. Some clones in this sample may be carry-over from other donors' samples.

The rearrangement links TRBV7-9 to TRBJ1-2; D unresolved. There are 14 residues in the CDR3. Germline V gene lookup returns CDR1 SEHNR and CDR2 FQNEAQ (reference sequence). The V and J ends lost 3 bases and 6 bases respectively, with 14 bases between them. The CDR3, as DNA: TGTGCCAGCAGCTTGGGCAGACCCGACGATGGCTACACCTTC. This encodes CASSLGRPDDGYTF.

This clone occurred a few times. Different DNA sequences within this sample yield the same CDR3. The V and J genes are TRBV7-9 and TRBJ2-1, with a possible D match to TRBD2 (5 bases). Trimming pared 5 bases from V and 0 bases from J, leaving 8 bases between. This CDR3 contains 14 residues. Germline-derived CDR1 and CDR2 are SEHNR and FQNEAQ (reference sequence). This CDR3 is CASSPGSSYNEQFF. The CDR3 DNA is TGTGCCAGCAGCCCGGGGAGCTCCTACAATGAGCAGTTCTTC.

The chain couples TRBV7-9 to TRBJ2-5; 10 bases are shared with TRBD2. Germline assignment: CDR1 SEHNR and CDR2 FQNEAQ (reference sequence). With V trimmed by 2 bases and J by 2 bases, 8 bases remained unmatched. The CDR3 totals 17 residues. The CDR3 spells CASSLLQGLAAQETQYF. The CDR3 nucleotides are TGTGCCAGCAGCTTACTCCAAGGACTAGCGGCGCAAGAGACCCAGTACTTC.

The chain recombines TRBV5-4 with TRBJ1-2; D perhaps matches TRBD1 (6 bases). The length of the CDR3 is 14 residues. Trimming took 4 bases from V and 0 from J, leaving 10 bases between them. In germline, CDR1 is SGHNT, CDR2 YYREEE (reference sequence). The chain's CDR3 is CASSKDRPNYGYTF. In DNA form, the CDR3 reads TGTGCCAGCAGCAAGGACAGACCTAACTATGGCTACACCTTC.

As regards this clone: At the DNA level, this CDR3 is encoded by other sequences in the same sample as well. V is TRBV2 and J is TRBJ2-7; the match to TRBD1 covers 9 bases. CDR3 length: 14 amino acids. V trimming: 2 bases; J trimming: 5 bases; junction bases outside the gene matches: 4. In germline, CDR1 is SNHLY, CDR2 FYNNEI. This CDR3 reads CASSERDRVHEQYF. CDR3 in DNA: TGTGCCAGCAGTGAACGGGACAGGGTCCACGAGCAGTACTTC. Based on the CDR3 plus reference TRBV2 and TRBJ2-7, the full variable domain is EPEVTQTPSHQVTQMGQEVILRCVPISNHLYFYWYRQILGQKVEFLVSFYNNEISEKSEIFDDQFSVERPDGSNFTLKIRSTKLEDSAMYFCASSERDRVHEQYFGPGTRLTVT.